One sample yielded the 27 T cell receptor beta chains listed below, sequenced in a study of blood T cell repertoires in COVID-19. This table comes from immunoSEQ multiplex PCR, and its TCRdb copy is limited to in-frame clones, with some not included. The sample gives about 13,000 clones, over 75% of which show up once; less than 3.5% is in the top ten. The sequencing input was peripheral blood. The receptors originated from a human donor in a cohort sampled during active COVID-19.

The chain employs TRBV10-2 and TRBJ2-7; 7 bases agree with TRBD2. The CDR3 is made up of 14 amino acids. V shed 6 bases and J 2 bases; nucleotides not matched to a gene: 7. The V gene's germline CDR1 is WSHSY and CDR2 SAAADI. CDR3 in DNA: TGCGCCAGCAGGGAAGTAGCGGGCACCTACGAGCAGTACTTC. Amino acid sequence: CASREVAGTYEQYF.

The genes are TRBV4-1 and TRBJ2-5; TRBD2 matches at 10 bases. Trimming took 1 base from V and 3 from J; bases not matched to a gene: 5. Germline V CDR1 and CDR2: MGHRA, YSYEKL. This CDR3 contains 16 residues. The CDR3 DNA reads TGCGCCAGCAGCCAAGGGGGTCTAGCGGGGGAAGAGACCCAGTACTTC. It translates to CASSQGGLAGEETQYF.

This sequence joins TRBV5-1 and TRBJ1-6, with 8 bases matching TRBD1. J gave up 6 bases and V 4 bases, and 6 bases lay outside the gene matches. Looked up from germline, CDR1 is SGHRS and CDR2 is YFSETQ. The CDR3 length is 15 residues. The CDR3 DNA is TGCGCCAGCAGCGCGACAGGGGAAGGTAATTCACCCCTCCACTTT. It codes for CASSATGEGNSPLHF. Drawing the rest from reference TRBV5-1 and TRBJ1-6, the complete variable domain is KAGVTQTPRYLIKTRGQQVTLSCSPISGHRSVSWYQQTPGQGLQFLFEYFSETQRNKGNFPGRFSGRQFSNSRSEMNVSTLELGDSALYLCASSATGEGNSPLHFGNGTRLTVT.

The chain uses TRBV6-2 or TRBV6-3 and TRBJ1-5; the match to TRBD1 covers 8 bases. Losses at the gene ends were 2 bases for V and 5 bases for J; bases not matched to a gene: 11. Per the germline V gene, CDR1 is MNHEY and CDR2 is SVGEGT. This CDR3 is 17 amino acids long. The CDR3 is CASSYNRGALKDQPQHF. DNA of the CDR3: TGTGCCAGCAGTTACAACAGGGGGGCTTTAAAGGATCAGCCCCAGCATTTT.

There are a few counts of this clone. This chain's CDR3 is CASSQDTSKDEQFF. CDR3 nucleotide sequence: TGCGCCAGCAGCCAAGACACTAGCAAGGATGAGCAGTTCTTC. The chain employs TRBV4-3 and TRBJ2-1; possible D gene TRBD2, 6 bases. Germline V gives CDR1 LGHNA, CDR2 YSLEER. Trimming left V 0 bases short and J 8 bases short, with 11 bases between. The CDR3 has 14 amino acids.

The rearrangement uses TRBV5-6 and TRBJ2-7; 10 positions match TRBD1. The CDR3 has 16 amino acids. From germline, CDR1 is SGHDT and CDR2 YYEEEE. V shed 4 bases, J shed 6 bases, and the junction held 13 bases outside the gene matches. The CDR3 nucleotides read TGTGCCAGCAGCCCCGACCTGGGACAGGGGAACGTCGAGCAGTACTTC. It codes for CASSPDLGQGNVEQYF. Combining the CDR3 with reference TRBV5-6 and TRBJ2-7 gives the whole variable domain DAGVTQSPTHLIKTRGQQVTLRCSPKSGHDTVSWYQQALGQGPQFIFQYYEEEERQRGNFPDRFSGHQFPNYSSELNVNALLLGDSALYLCASSPDLGQGNVEQYFGPGTRLTVT.

This chain links TRBV4-2 with TRBJ2-7; D possibly corresponds to TRBD1 (6 bases). V dropped 6 bases and J dropped 0 bases, with 15 bases sitting between them. Germline CDR1 is LGHNA and CDR2 is YNFKEQ. CDR3 length equals 15 residues. The CDR3, as DNA: TGTGCCAGCAGGGCAGGGGCTTCCCCCTCCTACGAGCAGTACTTC. Translation: CASRAGASPSYEQYF.

The chain uses TRBV7-9 and TRBJ1-1; TRBD1 matches at 10 bases. V shed 1 base, J shed 3 bases, and the junction held 2 bases outside the gene matches. The germline CDR1 and CDR2 sequences are SEHNR and FQNEAQ (reference sequence). The CDR3 runs 15 residues. CDR3 bases: TGTGCCAGCAGCTTAGGCGGACAGGGGGACACTGAAGCTTTCTTT. Translating it yields CASSLGGQGDTEAFF.

The chain carries TRBV29-1 and TRBJ2-1; 7 bases match TRBD2. Unmatched junction bases numbered 9, after V lost 3 bases and J lost 4 bases. The CDR3 sequence is 15 residues long. Germline V gives CDR1 SQVTM, CDR2 ANQGSEA. The CDR3 nucleotides are TGCAGCGTTGAGGGGGGGGAGCAACCTTACAATGAGCAGTTCTTC. As protein: CSVEGGEQPYNEQFF.

This chain uses TRBV15 with TRBJ1-5; 7 nucleotides line up with TRBD1. The CDR3 is 15 amino acids. Germline-derived CDR1 and CDR2 are LNHNV and YYDKDF (reference sequence). Unmatched junction bases numbered 6, after V lost 5 bases and J lost 2 bases. CDR3 protein: CATSLDRDGNQPQHF. The CDR3 DNA sequence: TGTGCCACCAGCTTAGACAGGGACGGCAATCAGCCCCAGCATTTT.

The rearrangement joins TRBV2 to TRBJ1-2; 8 bases are a match to TRBD1. The CDR3 covers 16 residues. Trimming took 7 bases from V and 3 from J; bases not matched to a gene: 13. CDR1 SNHLY and CDR2 FYNNEI come from the germline V gene. The CDR3 DNA is TGTGCCAGCAAGGACCCTGGACAGGGAAAAGACTATGGCTACACCTTC. It yields the protein CASKDPGQGKDYGYTF.

The chain employs TRBV5-5 and TRBJ2-3, with a weak D call TRBD1 (6 bases). This CDR3 region has 14 residues. V dropped 0 bases and J dropped 4 bases, with 9 bases sitting between them. In germline, CDR1 is SGHKS, CDR2 YYEKEE (reference sequence). The CDR3 bases are TGTGCCAGCAGCTTGGACAGGGCTGCAGATACGCAGTATTTT. Protein sequence: CASSLDRAADTQYF.

The V gene is TRBV10-1, the J gene TRBJ2-7; TRBD2 agrees at 10 bases. With 5 bases clipped from V and 3 bases from J, the junction kept 1 base outside the gene matches. Germline assignment: CDR1 WNHNN and CDR2 SYGVQD (reference sequence). CDR3 size: 13 residues. The CDR3 DNA reads as TGCGCCAGCAGTAGGACTAGCGGCTACGAGCAGTACTTC. This translates into CASSRTSGYEQYF.

V and J are TRBV6-4 and TRBJ2-1; TRBD2 matches at 11 bases. The CDR3 is made up of 15 amino acids. After removal of 6 bases from V and 9 bases from J, the junction contained 10 bases not matched to a gene. CDR1 is MRHNA, CDR2 SNTAGT, per germline. In nucleotides, the CDR3 is TGTGCCAGCAGGCGGGAGGCTAGCGGGGGGAGTGAGCAGTTCTTC. Residues: CASRREASGGSEQFF.

CDR3 in amino acids: CASSLGAPNTEAFF. The CDR3 bases are TGCGCCAGCAGCTTGGGAGCACCGAACACTGAAGCTTTCTTT. The chain has TRBV5-1 and TRBJ1-1; unclear D gene. Germline CDR1 SGHRS, CDR2 YFSETQ. The V and J ends lost 0 bases and 1 base respectively, with 7 bases between them. The CDR3 covers 14 residues.

This clone appeared a single time. The genes are TRBV20-1 and TRBJ2-5, with 8 nucleotides matching TRBD2. This CDR3 comprises 14 residues. Germline-derived CDR1 and CDR2 are DFQATT and SNEGSKA (reference sequence). V was pared by 3 bases and J by 5 bases, with 8 bases of the junction left unmatched. The CDR3 nucleotides read TGCAGTGCTAGTTCCGGGGGGGATTCTGAGACCCAGTACTTC. Its translation: CSASSGGDSETQYF.

The CDR3 loop reads CAISESIGRGEETQYF. CDR3 sequence (DNA): TGTGCCATCAGTGAGTCGATCGGCAGGGGTGAAGAGACCCAGTACTTC. The V call is TRBV10-3, the J call TRBJ2-5, with D possibly TRBD1 on 6 matching bases. V was pared by 0 bases and J by 3 bases, with 14 bases between. The germline V gene has CDR1 ENHRY and CDR2 SYGVKD. The length of the CDR3 is 16 residues.

The chain couples TRBV27 to TRBJ2-1, with D possibly being TRBD1 (6 bases). The length of the CDR3 is 14 residues. Germline lookup yields CDR1 MNHEY and CDR2 SMNVEV (reference sequence). V lost 0 bases and J 5 bases, leaving 8 bases between the germline ends. The CDR3 region is CASSLSTGNNEQFF. CDR3 bases: TGTGCCAGCAGTTTATCTACAGGGAACAATGAGCAGTTCTTC.

This chain connects TRBV10-3 to TRBJ2-1; the match to TRBD1 covers 7 bases. The ends lost 3 bases at V and 8 bases at J; junction bases unmatched: 7. From germline, CDR1 is ENHRY and CDR2 SYGVKD. The length of the CDR3 is 14 residues. CDR3 coding DNA: TGTGCCATCAGTGACCTAGCAGGGGGTTATGAGCAGTTCTTC. Translated: CAISDLAGGYEQFF.

CDR3: CASSPTSGGNNEQFF. The DNA for the CDR3 is TGTGCCAGCAGTCCGACTAGCGGGGGCAACAATGAGCAGTTCTTC. The chain is built from TRBV2 and TRBJ2-1; 12 positions match TRBD2. Germline assignment: CDR1 SNHLY and CDR2 FYNNEI. This CDR3 is 15 amino acids long. V was pared by 5 bases and J by 5 bases, with 4 bases of the junction left unmatched.

The gene calls are TRBV15 and TRBJ2-5, with 7 bases fitting TRBD2. This CDR3 has 18 residues. The V segment lost 0 bases and the J segment 6 bases; nucleotides outside the gene matches: 16. The germline gives CDR1 LNHNV, CDR2 YYDKDF (reference sequence). As DNA, the CDR3 is TGTGCCACCAGCAGAGATCACGTTTCCAGCGGGGCTGCCAAGACCCAGTACTTC. Protein sequence: CATSRDHVSSGAAKTQYF.

CDR3 bases: TGTGCCAGCATTCCCGGATCGGGGTTCCAGGATACGCAGTATTTT. It codes for CASIPGSGFQDTQYF. The chain joins TRBV6-5 to TRBJ2-3, with D perhaps matching TRBD2 (5 bases). Germline assignment: CDR1 MNHEY and CDR2 SVGAGI. The CDR3 totals 15 residues. Trimming removed 7 bases at V and 6 bases at J, with 20 bases between.

The CDR3 sequence is CASSLLAGGPYEQYF. In DNA form, the CDR3 reads TGTGCCAGCAGTCTCCTAGCGGGGGGGCCCTACGAGCAGTACTTC. The rearrangement joins TRBV6-2 or TRBV6-3 to TRBJ2-7, with TRBD2 matching over 12 bases. The V and J ends lost 5 bases and 2 bases, in that order; junction bases with no gene match: 4. The CDR3 is 15 residues long. CDR1 is MNHEY and CDR2 is SVGEGT in the germline V gene.

The rearrangement joins TRBV2 to TRBJ2-5; D gene unclear. Looked up from germline, CDR1 is SNHLY and CDR2 is FYNNEI. Trimming cost V 4 bases and J 2 bases, with 5 bases left between them. The length of the CDR3 is 12 residues. The CDR3 sequence: CASSARQETQYF. DNA for the CDR3: TGTGCCAGCAGTGCACGGCAAGAGACCCAGTACTTC.

J is TRBJ2-1 and V is TRBV4-1, with 9 bases matching TRBD1. The CDR3 contains 15 residues. The germline V gene has CDR1 MGHRA and CDR2 YSYEKL. V gave up 4 bases and J gave up 5 bases; unmatched junction bases: 6. Here the CDR3 reads CASSRSGTGNNEQFF. In nucleotides, the CDR3 is TGCGCCAGCAGCCGTTCCGGGACAGGGAACAATGAGCAGTTCTTC.

The chain combines TRBV5-4 with TRBJ2-5, with D possibly matching TRBD2 (6 bases). V was trimmed by 2 bases and J by 4 bases, leaving 12 bases between them. The CDR3 is 14 residues long. Germline loops: CDR1 SGHNT, CDR2 YYREEE (reference sequence). The CDR3 loop is CASSFGRSGETQYF. CDR3 nucleotide sequence: TGTGCCAGCAGCTTCGGGCGTAGCGGAGAGACCCAGTACTTC.

V usage is TRBV25-1 and J usage is TRBJ1-1; 8 positions agree with TRBD1. The CDR3 length is 14 residues. Germline loops: CDR1 MGHDK, CDR2 SYGVNS. Trimming cost V 8 bases and J 4 bases; bases outside gene matches: 9. The DNA of the CDR3 is TGTGCCAGCGTTCGACAGGGGACGGGCACTGAAGCTTTCTTT. It encodes CASVRQGTGTEAFF.